This T cell receptor beta chain was sequenced in a study of T cell responses to AZD1222 COVID-19 vaccine. About this clone itself: Antigen unknown.

The study, taken as a whole, reports: Compared with day 0, the breadth and depth of the Spike-specific TCR repertoire rose significantly after two doses of AZD1222. The CD4 TCRs associated with vaccination extended across spike and predominated at 160-218 and 743-854.

TCRdb's table, derived via immunoSEQ multiplex PCR, lists solely in-frame clones and lacks some. The sample has 150,000 to 200,000 clones, about 93% seen once. This specimen consisted of peripheral blood, obtained 28 days after the second dose of the MenACWY control vaccine. The source is an adult who received the MenACWY meningococcal vaccine as a control.

The CDR3 loop is CASSLDVHRADYGYTF. In DNA, the CDR3 is TGTGCCAGCAGCTTAGATGTTCACAGGGCGGACTATGGCTACACCTTC. J is TRBJ1-2 and V is TRBV7-2; D might be TRBD1 (6 bases). This CDR3 spans 16 amino acids. V was pared by 1 base and J by 3 bases, with 15 bases between. The V gene's germline CDR1 is SGHTA and CDR2 FQGNSA.